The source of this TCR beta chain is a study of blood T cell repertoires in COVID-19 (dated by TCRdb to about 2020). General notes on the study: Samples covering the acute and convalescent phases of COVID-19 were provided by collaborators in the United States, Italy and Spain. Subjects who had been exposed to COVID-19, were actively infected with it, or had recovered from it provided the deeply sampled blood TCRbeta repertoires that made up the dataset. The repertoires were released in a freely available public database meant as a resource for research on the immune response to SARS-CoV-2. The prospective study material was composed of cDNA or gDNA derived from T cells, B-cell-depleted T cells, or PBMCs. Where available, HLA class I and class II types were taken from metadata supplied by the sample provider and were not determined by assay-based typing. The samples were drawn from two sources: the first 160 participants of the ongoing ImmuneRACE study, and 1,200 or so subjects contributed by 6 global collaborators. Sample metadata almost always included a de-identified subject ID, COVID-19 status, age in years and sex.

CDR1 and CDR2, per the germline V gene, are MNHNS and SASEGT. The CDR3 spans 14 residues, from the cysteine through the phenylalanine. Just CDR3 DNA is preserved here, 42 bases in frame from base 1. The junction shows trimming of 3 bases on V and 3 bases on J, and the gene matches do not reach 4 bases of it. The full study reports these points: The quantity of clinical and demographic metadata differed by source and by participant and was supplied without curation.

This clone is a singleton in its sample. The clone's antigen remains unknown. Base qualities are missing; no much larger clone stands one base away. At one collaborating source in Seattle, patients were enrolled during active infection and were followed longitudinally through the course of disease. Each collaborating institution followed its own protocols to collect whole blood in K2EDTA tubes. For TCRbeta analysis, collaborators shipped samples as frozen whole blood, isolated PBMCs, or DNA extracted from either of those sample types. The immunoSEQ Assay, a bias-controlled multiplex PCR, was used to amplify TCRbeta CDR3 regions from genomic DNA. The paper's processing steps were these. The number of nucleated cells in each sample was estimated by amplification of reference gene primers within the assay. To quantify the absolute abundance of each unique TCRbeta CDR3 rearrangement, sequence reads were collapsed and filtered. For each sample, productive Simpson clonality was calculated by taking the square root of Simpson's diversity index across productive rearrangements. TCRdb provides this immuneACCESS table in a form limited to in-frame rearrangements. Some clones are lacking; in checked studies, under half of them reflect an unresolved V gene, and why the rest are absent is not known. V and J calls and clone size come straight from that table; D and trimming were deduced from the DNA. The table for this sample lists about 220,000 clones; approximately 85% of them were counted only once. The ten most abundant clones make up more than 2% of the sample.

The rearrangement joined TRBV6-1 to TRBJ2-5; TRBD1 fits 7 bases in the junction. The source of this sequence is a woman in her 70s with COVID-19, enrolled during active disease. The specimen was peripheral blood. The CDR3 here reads CASSDTGTEETQYF. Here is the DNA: TGTGCCAGCAGTGACACCGGGACAGAAGAGACCCAGTACTTC.